One and the same sample provided the 4 T cell receptor beta chains below, sequenced in a study of T cell responses to AZD1222 COVID-19 vaccine (dated by TCRdb to 2020 to 2022). In the paper's terms, the time point label means: baseline before first vaccination. The library came from the immunoSEQ multiplex PCR assay. In TCRdb, the immuneACCESS table is reduced to in-frame sequences with V and J assigned. These tables do not hold every clone; where another copy was compared, an unresolved V gene accounts for under half, and the others remain unexplained. Counted in this sample were roughly 100,000 clones; 91% of them appeared once. The ten most abundant clones make up around 45% of the sample. Material: peripheral blood, obtained on day 0 of AZD1222 vaccination. The source is an adult in good health.

The chain links TRBV4-2 to TRBJ1-4, with 7 nucleotides matching TRBD1. Germline V gene data show CDR1 as LGHNA and CDR2 as YNFKEQ. CDR3 length: 15 amino acids. V lost 3 bases, J lost 8 bases, and 9 bases stayed unmatched. The CDR3 sequence is CASSQGEPGGEKLFF. DNA of the CDR3: TGTGCCAGCAGCCAGGGAGAGCCAGGGGGAGAAAAACTGTTTTTT.

This chain connects TRBV28 to TRBJ2-7; no clear D. The germline V gene has CDR1 MDHEN and CDR2 SYDVKM. Trimming took 7 bases from V and 3 from J, leaving 13 bases between them. The CDR3 spans 13 residues. The CDR3 loop reads CASTGAVNYEQYF. The CDR3 nucleotides read TGTGCCAGCACCGGTGCGGTGAACTACGAGCAGTACTTC.

This sequence joins TRBV19 and TRBJ2-2, with D perhaps TRBD1 or TRBD2 (5 bases each). Germline V gives CDR1 LNHDA, CDR2 SQIVND (reference sequence). The CDR3 is 14 residues long. The V gene lost 6 bases and the J gene lost 2 bases, with 10 bases spanning the gap. Here the CDR3 DNA reads TGTGCCAGTAGGGGGGACCGAAACACCGGGGAGCTGTTTTTT. Its protein product is CASRGDRNTGELFF.

The chain couples TRBV19 to TRBJ1-1; 7 nucleotides line up with TRBD1. V trimming: 6 bases; J trimming: 0 bases; junction bases outside the gene matches: 7. Per germline, CDR1 LNHDA and CDR2 SQIVND (reference sequence). The CDR3 extends over 15 amino acids. CDR3 sequence (DNA): TGTGCCAGTAGCAACCCGGGACAGCTGAACACTGAAGCTTTCTTT. Amino acids: CASSNPGQLNTEAFF.